This TCR beta chain emerged from a study of T cell responses to AZD1222 COVID-19 vaccine. Here immunoSEQ multiplex PCR was the method, and the copy in TCRdb shows in-frame clones only, minus some. This table has 80,000 to 100,000 clones, approximately 85% appearing once. Recipients boosted at about 4 weeks or about 12 weeks are pooled. The V segment lost 3 bases and the J segment 5 bases; nucleotides outside the gene matches: 11. The CDR3 is 16 residues long. The germline CDR1 and CDR2 sequences are KGHSH and LQKENI. The material sequenced was peripheral blood, taken 28 days after the second AZD1222 dose. The TCR was taken from an adult who received the AZD1222 COVID-19 vaccine. The chain joins TRBV18 to TRBJ2-3; 7 bases map to TRBD2. The CDR3 spells CASSPANGGRGDTQYF. CDR3 nucleotide sequence: TGTGCCAGCTCACCCGCAAATGGCGGGAGAGGAGATACGCAGTATTTT.